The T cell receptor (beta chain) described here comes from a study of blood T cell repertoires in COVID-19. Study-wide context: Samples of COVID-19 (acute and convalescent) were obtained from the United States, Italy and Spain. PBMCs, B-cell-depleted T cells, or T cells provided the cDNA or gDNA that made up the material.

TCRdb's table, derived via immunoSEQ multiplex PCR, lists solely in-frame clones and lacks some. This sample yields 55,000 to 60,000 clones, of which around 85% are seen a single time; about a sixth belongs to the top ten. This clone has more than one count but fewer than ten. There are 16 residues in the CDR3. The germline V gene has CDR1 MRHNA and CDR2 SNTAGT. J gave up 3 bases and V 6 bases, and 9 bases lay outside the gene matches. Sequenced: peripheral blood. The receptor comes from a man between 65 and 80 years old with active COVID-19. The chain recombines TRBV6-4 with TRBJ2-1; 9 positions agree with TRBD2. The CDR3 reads CASRGLREGHYNEQFF. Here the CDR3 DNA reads TGTGCCAGCAGGGGCCTGCGGGAGGGCCACTACAATGAGCAGTTCTTC.